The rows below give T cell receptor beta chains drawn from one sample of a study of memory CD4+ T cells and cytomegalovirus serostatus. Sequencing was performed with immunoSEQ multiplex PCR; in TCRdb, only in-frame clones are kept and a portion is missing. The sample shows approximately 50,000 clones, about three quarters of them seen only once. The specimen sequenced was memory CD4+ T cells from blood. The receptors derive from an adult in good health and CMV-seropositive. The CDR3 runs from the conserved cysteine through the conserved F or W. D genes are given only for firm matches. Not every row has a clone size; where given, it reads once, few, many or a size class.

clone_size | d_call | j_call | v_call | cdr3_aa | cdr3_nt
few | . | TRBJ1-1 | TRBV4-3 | CASSQDSPTEAFF | TGCGCCAGCAGCCAAGATAGCCCCACTGAAGCTTTCTTT
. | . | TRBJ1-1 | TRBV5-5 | CASSLVRGEAFF | TGTGCCAGCAGCTTGGTCAGAGGAGAAGCTTTCTTT
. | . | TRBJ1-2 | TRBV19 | CASSREDGPYGYTF | TGTGCCAGTAGTAGGGAGGACGGTCCTTATGGCTACACCTTC
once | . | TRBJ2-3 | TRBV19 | CATSQDTHTDTQYF | TGTGCCACCTCCCAGGACACCCACACAGATACGCAGTATTTT
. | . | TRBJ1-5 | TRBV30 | CAWTTRGDQPQHF | TGTGCCTGGACTACACGGGGGGATCAGCCCCAGCATTTT
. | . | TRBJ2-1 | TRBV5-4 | CASSAPLIEQFF | TGTGCCAGCAGCGCACCCCTCATTGAGCAGTTCTTC
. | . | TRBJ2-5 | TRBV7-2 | CASSPQGETQYF | TGTGCCAGCAGCCCTCAGGGAGAGACCCAGTACTTC
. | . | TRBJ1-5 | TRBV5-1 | CASSLLGGQPQHF | TGCGCCAGCAGCTTGTTGGGAGGTCAGCCCCAGCATTTT
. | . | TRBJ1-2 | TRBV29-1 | CSVEDRGNYGYTF | TGCAGCGTTGAAGATCGGGGGAACTATGGCTACACCTTC
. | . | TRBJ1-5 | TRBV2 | CASRDRLPEQPQHF | TGTGCCAGCCGAGACCGACTACCGGAACAGCCCCAGCATTTT
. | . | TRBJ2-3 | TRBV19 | CASSIVEDTQYF | TGTGCCAGTAGTATAGTGGAGGATACGCAGTATTTT
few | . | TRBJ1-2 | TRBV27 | CASSSLGADNYGYTF | TGTGCCAGCAGCTCCCTAGGGGCGGACAACTATGGCTACACCTTC